This T cell receptor beta chain stems from a study of T cell changes during pregnancy in multiple sclerosis. Germline CDR1 MDHEN, CDR2 SYDVKM. V lost 11 bases, J lost 2 bases, and 21 bases lay in between. This CDR3 is 15 amino acids long. Measured with immunoSEQ multiplex PCR; TCRdb has only the in-frame clones, and not every one. The sample contains roughly 97,000 clones, about nine tenths of which appear only once. This clonotype was sampled from a female donor in good health, enrolled as a control in a pregnancy study. The sample consisted of peripheral blood, taken in the second trimester of pregnancy. This sequence joins TRBV28 and TRBJ1-1, with D possibly matching TRBD1 (6 bases). The CDR3 spells CAAPAGPDRNTEAFF. Here the CDR3 DNA reads TGTGCCGCCCCAGCAGGGCCGGACAGAAACACTGAAGCTTTCTTT.